Each of the 5 T cell receptor beta chains below was sequenced from the same sample in a study of blood T cells in healthy people across ages. A J-beta primer mix and a sample-barcoded 5' primer were used in a second PCR of about 7 to 12 cycles. TCRdb re-derived calls from the 5' RACE reads in MiXCR, one entry per CDR3 protein. The profile shows under 2 million distinct CDR3 sequences, almost 35% of them singletons. Sequencing was done on a sample of blood. All receptors derive from a woman in her thirties in good health.

Comments on this clonotype: A read error is possible here, since a much larger clone lies one base away. The rearrangement links TRBV28 to TRBJ2-7, with D uncertain. CDR1 and CDR2 (germline): MDHEN, SYDVKM. The CDR3 extends over 13 amino acids. CDR3 amino acids: CAGSLVRGNEQYF. The DNA of the CDR3 is TGTGCCGGCAGTTTAGTTAGAGGCAACGAGCAGTACTTC.

The chain combines TRBV9 with TRBJ2-5; TRBD2 matches 8 bases. V was pared by 0 bases and J by 4 bases, with 5 bases of the junction left unmatched. This CDR3 is 15 amino acids long. Germline V gene sequence: CDR1 SGDLS, CDR2 YYNGEE. CDR3 region: CASSVVGGARETQYF. The CDR3 DNA sequence: TGTGCCAGCAGCGTAGTCGGGGGGGCCCGAGAGACCCAGTACTTC. The whole variable domain, filled in from reference TRBV9 and TRBJ2-5, reads DSGVTQTPKHLITATGQRVTLRCSPRSGDLSVYWYQQSLDQGLQFLIQYYNGEERAKGNILERFSAQQFPDLHSELNLSSLELGDSALYFCASSVVGGARETQYFGPGTRLLVL.

This clonotype was observed at least ten times. The CDR3 is CSVLEPYSYEQYF. CDR3 nucleotide sequence: TGCAGCGTACTGGAGCCTTACTCCTACGAGCAGTACTTC. This sequence joins TRBV29-1 and TRBJ2-7; D remains unclear. Trimming took 6 bases from V and 0 from J, leaving 12 bases between them. Germline-derived CDR1 and CDR2 are SQVTM and ANQGSEA. The CDR3 loop spans 13 amino acids.

This chain uses TRBV27 with TRBJ1-5; 8 nucleotides line up with TRBD1. CDR1 is MNHEY, CDR2 SMNVEV, per germline (reference sequence). The V gene end was trimmed by 5 bases and the J gene end by 1 base; junction bases not matched to a gene: 13. CDR3 size: 18 residues. CDR3 sequence (DNA): TGTGCCAGCAGTCCCCGGACAGGGATGGGAGGGAGCAATCAGCCCCAGCATTTT. Protein: CASSPRTGMGGSNQPQHF.

The V gene is TRBV4-2, the J gene TRBJ1-2; no reliable D call. Germline assignment: CDR1 LGHNA and CDR2 YNFKEQ. Trimming took off 0 bases at V and 8 bases at J, with 10 bases between the two ends. This CDR3 comprises 13 residues. The CDR3 bases are TGTGCCAGCAGCCAAGAGGATAGGAGCGGCTACACCTTC. It specifies CASSQEDRSGYTF.